These 19 T cell receptor beta chains originate from one sample sequenced in a study of response to subunit inactivated influenza vaccine. One entry per CDR3 protein results from TCRdb running MiXCR on the RT-PCR reads. The data hold 530,000 or so distinct CDR3 sequences, with about 15% observed a single time. Sequencing was performed on PBMCs from blood, taken about 12 days after vaccination. The origin of the receptors is a man aged 45 to 65 who received an inactivated influenza vaccine.

The V call is TRBV13, the J call TRBJ2-1, with D uncertain. The CDR3 loop spans 13 amino acids. Germline CDR1 is PRHDT and CDR2 is FYEKMQ (reference sequence). Trimming shortened V by 0 bases and J by 9 bases, and 9 bases separated the two germline ends. The CDR3 sequence: CASSLGSGPEQFF. The CDR3 DNA reads TGTGCCAGCAGCTTAGGGTCGGGTCCTGAGCAGTTCTTC. The whole variable domain, filled in from reference TRBV13 and TRBJ2-1, reads AAGVIQSPRHLIKEKRETATLKCYPIPRHDTVYWYQQGPGQDPQFLISFYEKMQSDKGSIPDRFSAQQFSDYHSELNMSSLELGDSALYFCASSLGSGPEQFFGPGTRLTVL.

V is TRBV28 and J is TRBJ1-2; D not certain. Germline CDR1 reads MDHEN; CDR2 reads SYDVKM. Trimming took off 2 bases at V and 8 bases at J, with 21 bases between the two ends. The CDR3 runs to 16 residues. CDR3 DNA sequence: TGTGCCAGCAGTTTACCCGGCACCTTGTCAGAGGACGGCTACACCTTC. The encoded protein is CASSLPGTLSEDGYTF.

This chain joins TRBV29-1 and TRBJ2-7; no definite D call. The V gene's germline CDR1 is SQVTM and CDR2 ANQGSEA. The germline V and J ends were trimmed by 0 bases and 2 bases, with 8 bases remaining between them. The CDR3 contains 13 residues. DNA for the CDR3: TGCAGCGTTGAAGATAAGGCAGCCTACGAGCAGTACTTC. Protein product: CSVEDKAAYEQYF.

V gene TRBV20-1 combines with J gene TRBJ2-2; D unclear. The CDR3 length is 15 residues. In germline, CDR1 is DFQATT, CDR2 SNEGSKA (reference sequence). V lost 3 bases and J 4 bases, leaving 15 bases between the germline ends. The CDR3 DNA reads as TGCAGTGCTAGGCTACCGGGCCGAAGCACCGGGGAGCTGTTTTTT. Its translation: CSARLPGRSTGELFF.

This clonotype was observed a few times. This sequence joins TRBV19 and TRBJ1-2, with 9 bases aligning to TRBD1. The V gene's germline CDR1 is LNHDA and CDR2 SQIVND (reference sequence). J gave up 0 bases and V 7 bases, and 12 bases lay outside the gene matches. The CDR3 has 17 residues. CDR3 nucleotide sequence: TGTGCCAGTACCGATCGGGTACAGGGGGCCGCTAACTATGGCTACACCTTC. This gives the protein CASTDRVQGAANYGYTF. Using reference TRBV19 and TRBJ1-2 for the parts outside the CDR3, the full variable domain is DGGITQSPKYLFRKEGQNVTLSCEQNLNHDAMYWYRQDPGQGLRLIYYSQIVNDFQKGDIAEGYSVSREKKESFPLTVTSAQKNPTAFYLCASTDRVQGAANYGYTFGSGTRLTVV.

The gene calls are TRBV5-6 and TRBJ2-4, with 8 bases aligning to TRBD2. With 2 bases clipped from V and 0 bases from J, the junction kept 19 bases outside the gene matches. CDR3 size: 21 residues. Looked up from germline, CDR1 is SGHDT and CDR2 is YYEEEE. The CDR3 sequence is CASSFFWRTSHRQLAKNIQYF. The CDR3 DNA reads TGTGCCAGCAGCTTCTTTTGGAGGACTAGCCACAGACAACTAGCCAAAAACATTCAGTACTTC.

The chain combines TRBV5-6 with TRBJ2-5, with D possibly being TRBD2 (6 bases). V was clipped by 3 bases and J by 5 bases, with 11 bases between them. CDR3 length: 13 residues. Germline V lookup: CDR1 SGHDT, CDR2 YYEEEE. CDR3: CASSSRDRETQYF. In DNA form, the CDR3 reads TGTGCCAGCAGCTCGCGGGATCGGGAGACCCAGTACTTC.

This clonotype has a handful of counts. One junction end disagrees with the germline gene, perhaps due to a read error. The chain employs TRBV7-9 and TRBJ2-7; D not resolved. CDR3 size: 8 residues. Germline values: CDR1 SEHNR, CDR2 FQNEAQ (reference sequence). CDR3 DNA: TGTGCCAGCAGCCCCCAGAACTTC. This codes for CASSPQNF.

This clonotype was picked up a small number of times. The CDR3 DNA reads as TGTGCCAGCAGCTTAATTGCGTGGGGGAATGAGCAGTTCTTC. Amino acids: CASSLIAWGNEQFF. The chain links TRBV7-9 to TRBJ2-1; either TRBD1 or TRBD2 may supply D (5 bases each). The V and J ends lost 2 bases and 7 bases respectively, with 12 bases between them. Germline V lookup: CDR1 SEHNR, CDR2 FQNEAQ (reference sequence). This CDR3 is built from 14 residues.

The chain uses TRBV6-1 and TRBJ2-7; the D gene is possibly TRBD1 (6 bases). Germline assignment: CDR1 MNHNS and CDR2 SASEGT. The V end was cut by 5 bases, the J end by 3 bases, with 8 bases between. The CDR3 loop spans 12 amino acids. This chain's CDR3 is CASSTGIYEQYF. Here the CDR3 DNA reads TGTGCCAGCAGTACAGGGATCTACGAGCAGTACTTC.

The chain employs TRBV7-2 and TRBJ2-7, with 10 bases identical to TRBD1. CDR1 is SGHTA, CDR2 FQGNSA, per germline. The V and J ends lost 4 bases and 3 bases, in that order; junction bases with no gene match: 6. The CDR3 length is 15 residues. The chain's CDR3 is CASSSPRDRGYEQYF. DNA for the CDR3: TGTGCCAGCAGCTCACCCCGGGACAGGGGCTACGAGCAGTACTTC.

There are many counts of this clonotype. J is TRBJ2-1 and V is TRBV29-1; 8 nucleotides match TRBD1. Germline CDR1 reads SQVTM; CDR2 reads ANQGSEA. The CDR3 contains 13 residues. Trimming at V came to 2 bases and at J to 6 bases, leaving 3 bases not matched to a gene. The CDR3 protein is CSVEQGARNEQFF. The CDR3 bases are TGCAGCGTTGAACAGGGGGCGCGCAATGAGCAGTTCTTC.

This clonotype was seen more than once but under ten times. V is TRBV3-1 and J is TRBJ1-2; tentatively, D is TRBD1 (5 bases). The length of the CDR3 is 13 residues. The V end lost 1 base, the J end lost 4 bases, and 7 bases lay between the germline ends. Germline values: CDR1 LGHDT, CDR2 YNNKEL (reference sequence). The CDR3 region has the DNA TGTGCCAGCAGCCAAGGGACAACCTATGGCTACACCTTC. Amino acid sequence: CASSQGTTYGYTF.

There are a few counts of this clonotype. The rearrangement uses TRBV9 and TRBJ2-3; the match to TRBD1 covers 7 bases. This CDR3 is built from 17 residues. V lost 3 bases to trimming and J lost 2 bases; unmatched junction nucleotides: 12. CDR1 SGDLS and CDR2 YYNGEE come from the germline V gene. In nucleotides, the CDR3 is TGTGCCAGCAGCGCCCACGCCGGGGACAGAGCCACAGATACGCAGTATTTT. This codes for CASSAHAGDRATDTQYF. Full variable domain (outside the CDR3, taken from reference TRBV9 and TRBJ2-3): DSGVTQTPKHLITATGQRVTLRCSPRSGDLSVYWYQQSLDQGLQFLIQYYNGEERAKGNILERFSAQQFPDLHSELNLSSLELGDSALYFCASSAHAGDRATDTQYFGPGTRLTVL.

The V and J genes are TRBV5-1 and TRBJ1-1; D might be TRBD1 (5 bases). CDR3 size: 13 residues. The V end lost 6 bases, the J end lost 5 bases, and 14 bases lay between the germline ends. In germline, CDR1 is SGHRS, CDR2 YFSETQ. The CDR3 is CASNVGTGTEAFF. The CDR3 bases are TGCGCCAGCAACGTTGGAACAGGAACTGAAGCTTTCTTT.

This clonotype was detected only a few times. The rearrangement joins TRBV12-3 or TRBV12-4 to TRBJ1-2; D is perhaps TRBD1 (5 bases). V lost 8 bases to trimming and J lost 4 bases, with 17 bases between them. CDR3 size: 14 residues. DNA of the CDR3: TGTGCCAGCGCCCATGGGGGGATCGGCTATGGCTACACCTTC. This codes for CASAHGGIGYGYTF.

The J gene is TRBJ1-3, the V gene TRBV7-9; no clear D. In germline, CDR1 is SEHNR, CDR2 FQNEAQ (reference sequence). The V gene lost 5 bases and the J gene lost 0 bases, with 14 bases spanning the gap. The CDR3 extends over 16 amino acids. The CDR3: CASSGLRDPSGNTIYF. CDR3 bases: TGTGCCAGCAGCGGCCTGCGAGACCCCTCTGGAAACACCATATATTTT.

The chain is built from TRBV20-1 and TRBJ1-5; D unresolved. The CDR3 loop spans 12 amino acids. Trimming took 5 bases from V and 6 from J, leaving 11 bases between them. CDR1 DFQATT and CDR2 SNEGSKA come from the germline V gene (reference sequence). CDR3 DNA: TGCAGTGCTTCCCTTCTGGGTCAGCCCCAGCATTTT. This codes for CSASLLGQPQHF.

There are a few counts of this clonotype. This chain uses TRBV20-1 with TRBJ2-7, with TRBD1 as a possible D gene (6 bases). In germline, CDR1 is DFQATT, CDR2 SNEGSKA (reference sequence). The CDR3 sequence is 12 residues long. Trimming stripped 3 bases from V and 2 bases from J, with 8 bases between. For the CDR3, the DNA is TGCAGTGCTAGGGCAGGGGCCTACGAGCAGTACTTC. Encoded protein: CSARAGAYEQYF.